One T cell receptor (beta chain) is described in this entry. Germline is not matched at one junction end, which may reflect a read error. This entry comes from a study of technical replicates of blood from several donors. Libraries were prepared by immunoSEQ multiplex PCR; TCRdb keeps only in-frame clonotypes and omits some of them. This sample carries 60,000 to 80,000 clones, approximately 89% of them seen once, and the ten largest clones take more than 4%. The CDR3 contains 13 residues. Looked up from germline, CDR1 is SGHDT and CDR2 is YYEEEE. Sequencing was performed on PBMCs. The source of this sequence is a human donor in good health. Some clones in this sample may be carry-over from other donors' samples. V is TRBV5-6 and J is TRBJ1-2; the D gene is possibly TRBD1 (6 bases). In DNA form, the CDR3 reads TGTGCCAGCAGCTTGACCGGACAGCCCATTTTGGCCTTC. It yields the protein CASSLTGQPILAF.